The table lists the clone carrying this TCR beta chain with many counts. Patients were excluded for uncontrolled infection, other autoimmune disease, pregnancy or lactation. Diagnostic decisions used clinical symptoms, serum thyroxine and TRAb, thyroid ultrasound and orbital computed tomography. The PBMCs were taken from more than 8 ml of fresh peripheral blood. The data were obtained in a study of T cells in Graves' hyperthyroidism and ophthalmopathy. TCR beta CDR3 sequences were amplified from RNA transcripts. TCR CDR3 regions were first amplified by RT-PCR with HTBI primers. In TCRdb, the multiplex PCR reads were re-called with MiXCR into one record per CDR3 protein. The sample carries some 350,000 distinct CDR3 sequences, about 15% recorded once. The germline CDR1 and CDR2 sequences are SGHAT and FQNNGV. The V and J ends lost 3 bases and 0 bases, in that order; junction bases with no gene match: 7. This CDR3 contains 18 residues.

The source material was blood. The chain is built from TRBV11-2 and TRBJ2-2; 10 nucleotides match TRBD2. The source is a woman in her fifties or sixties with Graves' ophthalmopathy. The CDR3 DNA sequence: TGTGCCAGCAGCTTCCTCATAGCGGGAGGAACGAACACCGGGGAGCTGTTTTTT. Amino acids: CASSFLIAGGTNTGELFF.